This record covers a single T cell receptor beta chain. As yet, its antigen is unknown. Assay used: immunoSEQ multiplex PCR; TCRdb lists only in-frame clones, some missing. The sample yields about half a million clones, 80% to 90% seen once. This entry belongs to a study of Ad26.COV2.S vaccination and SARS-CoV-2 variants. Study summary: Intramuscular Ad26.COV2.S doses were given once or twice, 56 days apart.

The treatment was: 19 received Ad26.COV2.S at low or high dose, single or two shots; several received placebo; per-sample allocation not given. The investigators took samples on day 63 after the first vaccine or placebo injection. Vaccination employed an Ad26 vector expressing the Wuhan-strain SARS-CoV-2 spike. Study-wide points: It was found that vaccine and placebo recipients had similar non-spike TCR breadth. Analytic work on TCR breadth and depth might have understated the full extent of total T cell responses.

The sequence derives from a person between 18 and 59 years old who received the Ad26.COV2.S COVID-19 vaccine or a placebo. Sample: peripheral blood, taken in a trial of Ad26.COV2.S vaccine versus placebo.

CDR3 nucleotides: TGCAGCGTTGCGACGGTACAAGAGACCCAGTACTTC. Translated: CSVATVQETQYF. The J gene is TRBJ2-5, the V gene TRBV29-1; D is undetermined. Germline loops: CDR1 SQVTM, CDR2 ANQGSEA. The V end was cut by 4 bases, the J end by 2 bases, with 8 bases between. The CDR3 is 12 amino acids.